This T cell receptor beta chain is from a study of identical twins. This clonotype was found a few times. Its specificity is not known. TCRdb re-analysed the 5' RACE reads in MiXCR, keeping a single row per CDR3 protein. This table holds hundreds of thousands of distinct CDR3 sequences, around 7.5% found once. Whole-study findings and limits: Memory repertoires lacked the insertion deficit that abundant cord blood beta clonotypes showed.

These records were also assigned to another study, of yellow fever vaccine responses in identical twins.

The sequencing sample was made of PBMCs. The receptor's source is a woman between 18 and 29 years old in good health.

The CDR3 loop reads CASSFGETKNIQYF. The CDR3 bases are TGTGCCAGCAGCTTCGGGGAAACCAAAAACATTCAGTACTTC. The V gene is TRBV7-9, the J gene TRBJ2-4, with D possibly matching TRBD2 (5 bases). Trimming took 3 bases from V and 2 from J, leaving 8 bases between them. The V gene's germline CDR1 is SEHNR and CDR2 FQNEAQ (reference sequence). The CDR3 is made up of 14 amino acids. The full variable domain, in which reference TRBV7-9 and TRBJ2-4 provide the parts outside the CDR3, is DTGVSQNPRHKITKRGQNVTFRCDPISEHNRLYWYRQTLGQGPEFLTYFQNEAQLEKSRLLSDRFSAERPKGSFSTLEIQRTEQGDSAMYLCASSFGETKNIQYFGAGTRLSVL.